One sample yielded the 7 T cell receptor beta chains listed below, sequenced in a study of blood T cell repertoires in COVID-19. TCRdb's table, derived via immunoSEQ multiplex PCR, lists solely in-frame clones and lacks some. The table includes about 390,000 clones, about 86% detected once. The sequenced sample consisted of PBMCs or T cells enriched from blood (not recorded which). Receptors were obtained from a woman aged 45-60 years who had recovered from COVID-19.

The chain links TRBV6-5 to TRBJ1-1; D is undetermined. This CDR3 contains 14 residues. From germline, CDR1 is MNHEY and CDR2 SVGAGI. V lost 7 bases to trimming and J lost 1 base, with 13 bases between them. The CDR3 DNA reads as TGTGCCAGCATACCGGGTGGTTGGAACACTGAAGCTTTCTTT. Residues: CASIPGGWNTEAFF.

V and J are TRBV3-1 (or the pseudogene TRBV3-2) and TRBJ2-3, with D possibly being TRBD1 (7 bases). CDR1 is LGHDT, CDR2 YNNKEL, per germline (reference sequence). This CDR3 has 17 amino acids. V lost 5 bases and J lost 0, with 18 bases in between. The CDR3 DNA follows: TGTGCCAGCAGCTCTTGGGGGCAGGGGGGAAGCACAGATACGCAGTATTTT. This translates into CASSSWGQGGSTDTQYF.

This chain links TRBV5-1 with TRBJ2-5; D uncertain. Per the germline V gene, CDR1 is SGHRS and CDR2 is YFSETQ. V dropped 1 base and J dropped 5 bases, with 3 bases sitting between them. The CDR3 is 11 residues long. CDR3 nucleotides: TGCGCCAGCAGCTTGTCTGAGACCCAGTACTTC. It encodes CASSLSETQYF.

V usage is TRBV12-5 and J usage is TRBJ1-2, with TRBD1 identical over 11 bases. Per germline, CDR1 LGHNT and CDR2 FRNRAP. V lost 7 bases, J lost 8 bases, and 9 bases stayed unmatched. The CDR3 length is 14 residues. CDR3 loop: CASAWTGGSGGYTF. DNA for the CDR3: TGTGCTAGTGCATGGACAGGGGGCTCGGGCGGCTACACCTTC.

The chain carries TRBV24-1 and TRBJ2-3; D unclear. The CDR3 is 12 residues long. Deletions cut 5 bases from V and 1 base from J, with 3 bases between. The V gene's germline CDR1 is KGHDR and CDR2 SFDVKD. The CDR3 nucleotides are TGTGCCACCAGTGCTCGCACAGATACGCAGTATTTT. Protein sequence: CATSARTDTQYF.

This rearrangement joins TRBV10-3 to TRBJ1-1, with 8 bases matching TRBD1. The CDR3 is 12 amino acids. The germline gives CDR1 ENHRY, CDR2 SYGVKD. With V trimmed by 10 bases and J by 4 bases, 5 bases remained unmatched. The CDR3 is CATRTGSTEAFF. Written as DNA, the CDR3 is TGTGCCACGAGGACAGGGTCCACTGAAGCTTTCTTT.

The chain employs TRBV13 and TRBJ2-7; 12 nucleotides agree with TRBD2. The length of the CDR3 is 17 residues. Germline V gene sequence: CDR1 PRHDT, CDR2 FYEKMQ (reference sequence). The V gene end was trimmed by 4 bases and the J gene end by 5 bases; junction bases not matched to a gene: 12. CDR3 protein: CASSSPSLAGGHNEQYF. Here the CDR3 DNA reads TGTGCCAGCAGCTCCCCCTCTCTAGCGGGGGGGCATAACGAGCAGTACTTC.